Listed here are 25 T cell receptor beta chains from one sample, sequenced in a study of blood T cell repertoires in COVID-19. Profiling relied on immunoSEQ multiplex PCR, and the TCRdb table lists in-frame clones only, not all of them. The sample lists approximately 180,000 clones; nearly 80% were seen once. Sequences were obtained from peripheral blood. The receptors here all came from a woman aged 70-85 years with acute or convalescent COVID-19.

The chain is built from TRBV21-1 and TRBJ1-3. TRBV21-1 is a pseudogene. The CDR3 totals 13 residues. The CDR3 nucleotides are TGTGCCAGCAGCAACCGTTCTGGAAACACCATATATTTT. Translating it yields CASSNRSGNTIYF.

The V gene is TRBV2, the J gene TRBJ2-5, with D possibly matching TRBD2 (6 bases). CDR1 SNHLY and CDR2 FYNNEI come from the germline V gene. This CDR3 has 12 amino acids. V was cut by 5 bases and J by 4 bases, with 8 bases left in between. DNA of the CDR3: TGTGCCAGCAGTAGGGACTTAGAGACCCAGTACTTC. It translates to CASSRDLETQYF.

This chain links TRBV27 with TRBJ1-6; D gene uncertain. This CDR3 spans 17 amino acids. V was cut by 4 bases and J by 0 bases, with 13 bases left in between. CDR1 is MNHEY, CDR2 SMNVEV, per germline (reference sequence). The CDR3 region has the DNA TGTGCCAGCAGTTCGCTGAGTGCAAGCTCCTATAATTCACCCCTCCACTTT. This encodes CASSSLSASSYNSPLHF.

Here the CDR3 reads CASSQHGSYEQYF. For the CDR3, the DNA is TGTGCCAGCAGCCAACACGGTTCCTACGAGCAGTACTTC. This chain connects TRBV3-1 (or the pseudogene TRBV3-2) to TRBJ2-7, with D unclear. The CDR3 has 13 amino acids. Germline assignment: CDR1 LGHDT and CDR2 YNNKEL (reference sequence). V was shortened by 2 bases and J by 1 base, with 6 bases between the two germline ends.

This clone was detected only a few times. The J gene is TRBJ2-2, the V gene TRBV30; TRBD2 matches at 9 bases. J lost 8 bases, V lost 0 bases, and 1 base had no gene match. Germline V gene sequence: CDR1 GTSNPN, CDR2 SVGIG (reference sequence). The CDR3 covers 13 residues. The CDR3, as DNA: TGTGCCTGGAGTGTTCTAGCGGGAGGGGAGCTGTTTTTT. Protein sequence: CAWSVLAGGELFF.

The chain recombines TRBV15 with TRBJ2-7, with 10 bases fitting TRBD2. CDR3 size: 15 residues. V shed 5 bases and J 3 bases; nucleotides not matched to a gene: 7. Per the germline V gene, CDR1 is LNHNV and CDR2 is YYDKDF (reference sequence). The CDR3 bases are TGTGCCACCAGCGAAGAGCGGGAGGGCCTCTACGAGCAGTACTTC. Amino acids: CATSEEREGLYEQYF.

The V call is TRBV4-1, the J call TRBJ2-1; 10 nucleotides line up with TRBD2. The germline gives CDR1 MGHRA, CDR2 YSYEKL. After removal of 2 bases from V and 4 bases from J, the junction contained 8 bases not matched to a gene. This CDR3 spans 17 amino acids. The CDR3 bases are TGCGCCAGCAGCCAAAAGATTATGGGACTAGCGTACAATGAGCAGTTCTTC. Residues: CASSQKIMGLAYNEQFF.

This chain connects TRBV15 to TRBJ1-1; tentatively, D is TRBD1 (6 bases). With 1 base removed from V and 5 bases from J, the gap between germline ends came to 14 bases. The CDR3 extends over 15 amino acids. CDR1 is LNHNV and CDR2 is YYDKDF in the germline V gene (reference sequence). The CDR3 region is CATSRAYRVGTEAFF. In DNA form, the CDR3 reads TGTGCCACCAGCAGAGCCTACAGGGTGGGAACTGAAGCTTTCTTT.

The chain combines TRBV27 with TRBJ1-2; 9 bases match TRBD1. After removal of 5 bases from V and 6 bases from J, the junction contained 16 bases not matched to a gene. The germline V gene has CDR1 MNHEY and CDR2 SMNVEV (reference sequence). This CDR3 region has 17 residues. Here the CDR3 reads CASSHLKGTGREHGYTF. The CDR3 bases are TGTGCCAGCAGTCACTTAAAGGGGACAGGGCGGGAGCATGGCTACACCTTC.

This CDR3 reads CASSRTGIETQYF. In DNA form, the CDR3 reads TGTGCCAGCAGTCGGACAGGGATTGAGACCCAGTACTTC. The chain is built from TRBV12-3 or TRBV12-4 and TRBJ2-5; 8 nucleotides align to TRBD1. J lost 5 bases, V lost 5 bases, and 4 bases had no gene match. The CDR3 totals 13 residues.

The V call is TRBV5-6, the J call TRBJ2-7, with 9 positions matching TRBD1. The germline CDR1 and CDR2 sequences are SGHDT and YYEEEE. The CDR3 covers 15 residues. Losses at the gene ends were 2 bases for V and 7 bases for J; bases not matched to a gene: 10. DNA of the CDR3: TGTGCCAGCAGCTTCCCCACAGGGGGCCTTTTAGAGCAGTACTTC. Protein product: CASSFPTGGLLEQYF.

The V and J genes are TRBV29-1 and TRBJ1-2; 8 nucleotides line up with TRBD1. The CDR3 runs to 13 residues. Trimming at V came to 2 bases and at J to 7 bases, leaving 6 bases not matched to a gene. The germline V gene has CDR1 SQVTM and CDR2 ANQGSEA. CDR3 in DNA: TGCAGCGTTGAAACATCGGACAGGGCTGGCTACACCTTC. Its protein is CSVETSDRAGYTF. The whole variable domain, remainder taken from reference TRBV29-1 and TRBJ1-2, is SAVISQKPSRDICQRGTSLTIQCQVDSQVTMMFWYRQQPGQSLTLIATANQGSEATYESGFVIDKFPISRPNLTFSTLTVSNMSPEDSSIYLCSVETSDRAGYTFGSGTRLTVV.

CDR3 residues: CAWKGLGGTAGELFF. CDR3 DNA: TGTGCCTGGAAAGGGTTAGGGGGTACCGCCGGGGAGCTGTTTTTT. V and J are TRBV30 and TRBJ2-2; TRBD1 is a possible D gene (6 bases). CDR3 size: 15 residues. Germline lookup yields CDR1 GTSNPN and CDR2 SVGIG (reference sequence). V lost 4 bases to trimming and J lost 6 bases, with 18 bases between them.

The CDR3 bases are TGTGCCAGCCGTCACCCACGACAGGGGAATTCGAACTATGGCTACACCTTC. This encodes CASRHPRQGNSNYGYTF. The rearrangement links TRBV27 to TRBJ1-2, with TRBD1 matching 8 bases. CDR1 and CDR2 (germline): MNHEY, SMNVEV (reference sequence). With 8 bases clipped from V and 2 bases from J, the junction kept 16 bases outside the gene matches. The CDR3 contains 17 residues.

V usage is TRBV14 and J usage is TRBJ2-7; maybe TRBD1 (6 bases). V was clipped by 1 base and J by 3 bases, with 13 bases between them. Germline assignment: CDR1 SGHDN and CDR2 FVKESK. CDR3 length: 15 amino acids. The CDR3 protein is CASSQAVGASYEQYF. The CDR3 DNA sequence: TGTGCCAGCAGCCAAGCTGTGGGGGCGAGCTACGAGCAGTACTTC.

This clone was counted between two and nine times. The V gene is TRBV10-3, the J gene TRBJ1-4; D gene unclear. Germline V gene lookup returns CDR1 ENHRY and CDR2 SYGVKD. Trimming cost V 1 base and J 7 bases, with 7 bases left between them. The CDR3 covers 13 residues. CDR3 residues: CAISEFSGEKLFF. As DNA, the CDR3 is TGTGCCATCAGTGAGTTCTCGGGTGAAAAACTGTTTTTT.

The count of this clone is one. The CDR3 sequence is CASKGTSEETQYF. CDR3 in DNA: TGTGCCAGCAAAGGGACTAGCGAAGAGACCCAGTACTTC. J is TRBJ2-5 and V is TRBV6-5, with 10 nucleotides matching TRBD2. The CDR3 has 13 residues. Germline CDR1 is MNHEY and CDR2 is SVGAGI. With V trimmed by 7 bases and J by 3 bases, 2 bases remained unmatched.

The genes are TRBV29-1 and TRBJ2-7; 7 bases fit TRBD1. The germline CDR1 and CDR2 sequences are SQVTM and ANQGSEA. This CDR3 has 15 residues. V shed 7 bases, J shed 3 bases, and the junction held 15 bases outside the gene matches. CDR3 sequence reads: CSATWTGRGVYEQYF. The CDR3 coding sequence is TGCAGCGCAACCTGGACAGGTCGGGGTGTCTACGAGCAGTACTTC.

The V call is TRBV7-6, the J call TRBJ1-6; D is possibly TRBD1 (6 bases). CDR3 size: 16 residues. The V end was cut by 5 bases, the J end by 6 bases, with 17 bases between. Germline loops: CDR1 SGHVS, CDR2 FNYEAQ. The CDR3, as DNA: TGTGCCAGCAGCGCGAGGGGGGGGTTTGGTAATTCACCCCTCCACTTT. This gives the protein CASSARGGFGNSPLHF.

The chain employs TRBV2 and TRBJ1-5; tentative D call: TRBD1 (5 bases). With 2 bases removed from V and 6 bases from J, the gap between germline ends came to 8 bases. Per the germline V gene, CDR1 is SNHLY and CDR2 is FYNNEI. CDR3 length equals 13 residues. Written as DNA, the CDR3 is TGTGCCAGCAGTGAAAAAGGGGTTCAGCCCCAGCATTTT. It encodes CASSEKGVQPQHF.

A few counts support this clone. This rearrangement joins TRBV11-2 to TRBJ2-3; D is unclear. This CDR3 is 15 amino acids long. V was clipped by 1 base and J by 2 bases, with 10 bases between them. CDR1 and CDR2 (germline): SGHAT, FQNNGV. DNA for the CDR3: TGTGCCAGCAGCTTAGGAGGCTACGACACAGATACGCAGTATTTT. The encoded protein is CASSLGGYDTDTQYF.

Comments on this clone: One end of the junction varies from germline; a read error may be responsible. V and J are TRBV7-9 and TRBJ2-3; D ambiguous. Germline CDR1 SEHNR, CDR2 FQNEAQ (reference sequence). The CDR3 sequence is 14 residues long. CDR3 sequence: CASSLDPELAPPVF. The CDR3 coding sequence is TGTGCCAGCAGCTTAGATCCGGAGCTCGCGCCCCCGGTTTTT.

J is TRBJ2-3 and V is TRBV7-2; TRBD1 matches at 7 bases. In germline, CDR1 is SGHTA, CDR2 FQGNSA. The junction had 8 bases not matched to a gene; V was cut back by 4 bases and J by 4 bases. CDR3 size: 15 residues. The CDR3 DNA follows: TGTGCCAGCAGCTGGACAGGCCGCGGTCCAGATACGCAGTATTTT. Amino acid sequence: CASSWTGRGPDTQYF.

The chain carries TRBV27 and TRBJ1-5, with D possibly being TRBD1 (5 bases). Germline values: CDR1 MNHEY, CDR2 SMNVEV (reference sequence). Between the trimmed V and J ends, which lost 8 bases and 0 bases, there was a span of 8 bases. The CDR3 sequence is 13 residues long. The CDR3: CASSGDSNQPQHF. The CDR3 DNA reads TGTGCCAGCTCGGGGGATAGCAATCAGCCCCAGCATTTT.

The chain recombines TRBV13 with TRBJ2-7; tentatively, D is TRBD2 (6 bases). V lost 4 bases and J lost 5, with 18 bases in between. This CDR3 comprises 15 residues. In germline, CDR1 is PRHDT, CDR2 FYEKMQ (reference sequence). The CDR3 spells CASSSSGAGSDEQYF. In DNA, the CDR3 is TGTGCCAGCAGCTCGTCTGGCGCGGGAAGTGACGAGCAGTACTTC.